This TCR beta chain was recovered during a study of blood T cell repertoires in COVID-19. Study-level information: Sample material is recorded as cDNA or gDNA derived from T cells, B-cell-depleted T cells, or PBMCs.

V shed 1 base and J shed 7 bases, with 13 bases lying between them. This CDR3 has 14 residues. Germline-derived CDR1 and CDR2 are SGHAT and FQNNGV. Method: immunoSEQ multiplex PCR; TCRdb's copy keeps in-frame clones and lacks some. The sample shows some 330,000 clones, 85% to 90% of them seen only once. Participant ages covered roughly 18 to 89 years across around 22 US areas. Clinical histories supplied by participants themselves formed the basis of cohort assignment. Sequenced sample: PBMCs or T cells enriched from blood (not recorded which). The genes are TRBV11-2 and TRBJ1-1; the D is unclear. The source of this sequence is a man under 40 who had recovered from COVID-19. The CDR3 region has the DNA TGTGCCAGCAGCTTAGCTAATATCGGGGTTGAAGCTTTCTTT. This codes for CASSLANIGVEAFF.